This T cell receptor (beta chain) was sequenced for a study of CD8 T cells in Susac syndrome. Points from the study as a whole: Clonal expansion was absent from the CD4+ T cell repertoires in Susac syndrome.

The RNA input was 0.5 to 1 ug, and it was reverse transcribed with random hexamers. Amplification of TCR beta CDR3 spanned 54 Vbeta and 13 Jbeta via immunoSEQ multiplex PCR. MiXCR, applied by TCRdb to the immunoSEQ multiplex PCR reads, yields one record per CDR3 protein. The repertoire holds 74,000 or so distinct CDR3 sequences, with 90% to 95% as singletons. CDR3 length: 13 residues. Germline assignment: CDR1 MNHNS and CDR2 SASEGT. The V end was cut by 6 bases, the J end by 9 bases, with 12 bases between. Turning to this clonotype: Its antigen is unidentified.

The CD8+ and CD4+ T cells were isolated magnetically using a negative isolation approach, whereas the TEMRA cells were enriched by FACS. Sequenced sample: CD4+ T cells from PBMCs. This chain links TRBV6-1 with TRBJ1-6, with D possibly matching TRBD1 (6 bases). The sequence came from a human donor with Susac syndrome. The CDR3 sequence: CASSTGSSSPLHF. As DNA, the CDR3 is TGTGCCAGCAGCACAGGGAGTTCTTCACCCCTCCACTTT.